This TCR beta chain was captured by sequencing in a study of T cell repertoires in cytomegalovirus infection. V lost 11 bases to trimming and J lost 6 bases, with 13 bases between them. The CDR3 totals 11 residues. CDR1 MNHEY and CDR2 SVGEGT come from the germline V gene. With respect to this clonotype: Its antigen is as yet unknown.

TCRdb used MiXCR to reprocess the reads, holding one entry per CDR3 protein. This table holds hundreds of thousands of distinct CDR3 sequences, about 29% found once. This TCR was sampled from a human donor in good health (CMV status not recorded). Some clones in this sample may be carry-over from other donors' samples. The chain joins TRBV6-2 or TRBV6-3 to TRBJ1-1; no clear D. The specimen comprised cultured PBMCs, sampled from culture after CMV antigen stimulation. CDR3 sequence: CAAGRRAEAFF. The CDR3 DNA follows: TGTGCCGCGGGGAGGAGGGCTGAAGCTTTCTTT.